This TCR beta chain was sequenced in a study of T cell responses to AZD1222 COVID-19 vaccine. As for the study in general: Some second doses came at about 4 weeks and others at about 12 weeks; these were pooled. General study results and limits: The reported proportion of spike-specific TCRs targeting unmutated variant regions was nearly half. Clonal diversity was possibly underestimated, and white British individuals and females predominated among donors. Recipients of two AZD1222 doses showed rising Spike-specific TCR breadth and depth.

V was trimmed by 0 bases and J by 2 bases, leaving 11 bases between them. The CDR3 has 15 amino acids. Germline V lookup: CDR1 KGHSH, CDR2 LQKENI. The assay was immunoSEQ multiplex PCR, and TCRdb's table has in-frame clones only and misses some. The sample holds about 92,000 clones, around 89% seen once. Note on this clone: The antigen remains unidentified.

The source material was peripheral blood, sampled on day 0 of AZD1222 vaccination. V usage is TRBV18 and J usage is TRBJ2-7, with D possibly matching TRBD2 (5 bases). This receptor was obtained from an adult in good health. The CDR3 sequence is CASSPPGAAPYEQYF. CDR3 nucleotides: TGTGCCAGCTCACCACCGGGAGCTGCCCCCTACGAGCAGTACTTC.